What follows are 16 T cell receptor beta chains derived from one specimen sequenced in a study of regulatory T cells in long-lasting Graves disease. Libraries of TCR beta came from iRepertoire HTBI primers plus Arm-PCR of CDR3 regions. TCRdb reanalysed the multiplex PCR reads using MiXCR and keeps one entry per CDR3 protein. In the table there are approximately 300,000 distinct CDR3 sequences, 18% of which are singletons. Regarding time point: newly diagnosed GD, antithyroid drugs for less than 3 months. The authors made the TCR library using RNA they extracted from PBMCs. The sequenced sample was peripheral blood mononuclear cells (PBMCs), obtained at new diagnosis, from a patient treated with antithyroid drugs. The receptor source for this set is a female donor with Graves disease.

In this sample, this clonotype turned up many times. This chain uses TRBV7-2 with TRBJ2-7; perhaps D is TRBD1 or TRBD2 (5 bases each). Trimming took off 1 base at V and 6 bases at J, with 10 bases between the two ends. CDR1 is SGHTA, CDR2 FQGNSA, per germline. The CDR3 has 13 amino acids. CDR3 in amino acids: CASSLVGDREQYF. DNA for the CDR3: TGTGCCAGCAGCTTAGTGGGGGATCGCGAGCAGTACTTC.

The sample holds many counts of this clonotype. The chain carries TRBV7-9 and TRBJ2-3; tentatively, D is TRBD1 (8 bases). Per germline, CDR1 SEHNR and CDR2 FQNEAQ (reference sequence). CDR3 length: 16 residues. Trimming cost V 5 bases and J 4 bases, with 19 bases left between them. The CDR3 sequence is CASSARTGREADTQYF. The CDR3 DNA reads TGTGCCAGCAGCGCACGGACAGGGAGGGAGGCAGATACGCAGTATTTT.

This clonotype has a count of ten or more. J is TRBJ2-7 and V is TRBV12-3 or TRBV12-4, with 7 bases aligning to TRBD2. The CDR3 totals 15 residues. The V and J ends lost 7 bases and 5 bases, in that order; junction bases with no gene match: 14. The CDR3 DNA reads as TGTGCCAGCAAGGAAACGGCGGGAGCGAATCACGAGCAGTACTTC. Protein product: CASKETAGANHEQYF.

The V gene is TRBV5-1, the J gene TRBJ2-7, with a possible D match to TRBD2 (6 bases). The length of the CDR3 is 13 residues. CDR1 is SGHRS, CDR2 YFSETQ, per germline. V was trimmed by 6 bases and J by 1 base, leaving 11 bases between them. DNA of the CDR3: TGCGCCAGCAACTTAGCGGATTCCTACGAGCAGTACTTC. Its translation is CASNLADSYEQYF.

This clonotype came up many times. The V call is TRBV12-3 or TRBV12-4, the J call TRBJ1-5, with a possible D match to TRBD1 (6 bases). This CDR3 has 13 amino acids. V was cut by 1 base and J by 7 bases, with 8 bases left in between. The DNA of the CDR3 is TGTGCCAGCAGTTTAGAAACAGGGCAGCCCCAGCATTTT. Encoded protein: CASSLETGQPQHF.

The chain recombines TRBV11-2 with TRBJ1-2; a weak D match, TRBD1 (6 bases). The CDR3 totals 13 residues. CDR1 is SGHAT, CDR2 FQNNGV, per germline. The V gene lost 5 bases and the J gene lost 8 bases, with 15 bases spanning the gap. This chain's CDR3 is CASSRRAGVGYTF. The CDR3 DNA sequence: TGTGCCAGCAGCCGGAGGGCAGGGGTCGGCTACACCTTC.

This sequence joins TRBV2 and TRBJ2-5, with D tentatively TRBD1 (8 bases). V lost 4 bases and J 10 bases, leaving 13 bases between the germline ends. CDR1 is SNHLY, CDR2 FYNNEI, per germline. The CDR3 is made up of 12 amino acids. CDR3 in DNA: TGTGCCAGCAGTGGGACAGGGAGGGACCAGTACTTC. Amino acid sequence: CASSGTGRDQYF.

The sample holds many counts of this clonotype. The chain couples TRBV10-3 to TRBJ2-5, with D possibly matching TRBD2 (6 bases). The DNA matches TRBJ2-7 better at its end, which makes the J call doubtful. This CDR3 contains 14 residues. In germline, CDR1 is ENHRY, CDR2 SYGVKD. DNA for the CDR3: TGTGCCATCAGGGAAGAAGCGGGCGATTACGAGCAGTACTTC. It is translated as CAIREEAGDYEQYF.

To note about this clonotype: This could be a read error, since a much larger clone is one nucleotide away. This chain links TRBV30 with TRBJ1-4; unclear D gene. Germline V lookup: CDR1 GTSNPN, CDR2 SVGIG (reference sequence). This CDR3 contains 14 residues. The ends were cut back, 4 bases at V and 12 bases at J, with 21 bases in the middle. CDR3 in amino acids: CAWTSGLGNEELFF. The CDR3 DNA follows: TGTGCCTGGACCTCCGGTCTCGGGAACGAAGAACTGTTTTTT.

At least ten counts were recorded for this clonotype. V usage is TRBV11-3 and J usage is TRBJ1-6; D call uncertain. The CDR3 is made up of 14 amino acids. Germline CDR1 SGHNT, CDR2 YENEEA. Trimming took 5 bases from V and 12 from J, leaving 17 bases between them. The CDR3: CASSPYLTGEPLHF. Here the CDR3 DNA reads TGTGCCAGCAGCCCCTACCTTACCGGGGAACCCCTCCACTTT.

The chain uses TRBV20-1 and TRBJ2-5, with D unresolved. The CDR3 runs 16 residues. Trimming pared 1 base from V and 0 bases from J, leaving 15 bases between. CDR1 and CDR2 from the germline V gene are DFQATT and SNEGSKA (reference sequence). In DNA, the CDR3 is TGCAGTGCTAGAGGTGCGACGGGCTTGTACCAAGAGACCCAGTACTTC. Its protein product is CSARGATGLYQETQYF.

The gene calls are TRBV5-1 and TRBJ2-5, with D maybe TRBD1 (6 bases). V lost 1 base to trimming and J lost 3 bases, with 7 bases between them. CDR3 size: 13 residues. Germline CDR1 SGHRS, CDR2 YFSETQ. CDR3 residues: CASSLHREETQYF. CDR3 nucleotide sequence: TGCGCCAGCAGCTTGCACAGGGAAGAGACCCAGTACTTC.

This clonotype was observed at least ten times. This chain joins TRBV9 and TRBJ1-1; a weak D match, TRBD1 (6 bases). V was trimmed by 4 bases and J by 1 base, leaving 17 bases between them. Germline CDR1 and CDR2: SGDLS and YYNGEE. The CDR3 is 16 residues long. CDR3 coding DNA: TGTGCCAGCAGCCCGCCCCGGAGGGGGGAGAACACTGAAGCTTTCTTT. Its translation is CASSPPRRGENTEAFF.

Notes on this clonotype: A much larger clone is a single base away; this may be a read error. This chain uses TRBV12-3 or TRBV12-4 with TRBJ2-5; perhaps TRBD1 as D (5 bases). This CDR3 has 15 amino acids. The CDR3 reads CAGSSDSRSQETQYF. The CDR3 coding sequence is TGTGCCGGCAGTTCCGACAGCCGAAGCCAAGAGACCCAGTACTTC.

In this sample, this clonotype turned up many times. The CDR3 coding sequence is TGTGCCAGTAGTGGACAGGGGGCGAGCACTGAAGCTTTCTTT. Its translation: CASSGQGASTEAFF. V and J are TRBV19 and TRBJ1-1; 11 bases are a match to TRBD1. V lost 5 bases to trimming and J lost 4 bases; unmatched junction nucleotides: 3. Germline CDR1 is LNHDA and CDR2 is SQIVND (reference sequence). This CDR3 is built from 14 residues.

Note on this clonotype: A single base separates this from a much larger clone, so it may be a read error. The chain is built from TRBV6-2 or TRBV6-3 and TRBJ2-1; D uncertain. Trimming removed 5 bases at V and 2 bases at J, with 13 bases between. Germline CDR1 and CDR2: MNHEY and SVGEGT. This CDR3 comprises 15 residues. The CDR3 sequence is CASSAIESAYNEQFF. The CDR3 DNA reads as TGTGCCAGCAGTGCGATAGAGAGTGCCTACAATGAGCAGTTCTTC.